One and the same sample provided the 19 T cell receptor beta chains below, sequenced in a study of graft-versus-host responses after intestinal transplantation. These receptors have no known antigen. This table comes from immunoSEQ multiplex PCR, and its TCRdb copy is limited to in-frame clones, with some not included. The sample lists about 120,000 clones, just under 95% seen once, with roughly 0.11% in the top ten. Sequences were derived from unstimulated CD4+ T cells sorted from spleen or lymph node cells, sampled before intestinal transplant. The receptors were gathered from a human donor who received an intestinal transplant.

A note on this clone: The germline gene is not matched at one end of the junction; a read error may be the cause. This sequence joins TRBV6-5 and TRBJ1-2; 9 bases match TRBD1. Per germline, CDR1 MNHEY and CDR2 SVGAGI. The length of the CDR3 is 15 residues. CDR3 DNA sequence: TGTGCCAGCCGGACGGACAGGGGTGGACTGGGGGGCTACGCCTTC. Translating gives CASRTDRGGLGGYAF.

The chain combines TRBV29-1 with TRBJ1-1; a weak D match, TRBD1 (5 bases). CDR3 length equals 11 residues. From germline, CDR1 is SQVTM and CDR2 ANQGSEA. Trimming shortened V by 5 bases and J by 5 bases, and 9 bases separated the two germline ends. CDR3 coding DNA: TGCAGCGTTCAGGGACTTACTGAAGCTTTCTTT. The encoded protein is CSVQGLTEAFF.

The chain carries TRBV6-1 and TRBJ2-3; 8 bases line up with TRBD2. Per the germline V gene, CDR1 is MNHNS and CDR2 is SASEGT. V was pared by 4 bases and J by 3 bases, with 3 bases of the junction left unmatched. The CDR3 is 14 residues long. Here the CDR3 DNA reads TGTGCCAGCAGTGTGGGGACTAGGACAGATACGCAGTATTTT. As protein: CASSVGTRTDTQYF.

The V gene is TRBV11-2, the J gene TRBJ2-3; no clear D gene. There are 14 residues in the CDR3. Germline V CDR1 and CDR2: SGHAT, FQNNGV. V gave up 5 bases and J gave up 2 bases, with 11 bases separating them. In DNA form, the CDR3 reads TGTGCCAGCAGCCCGGGCCTAGTCACAGATACGCAGTATTTT. This codes for CASSPGLVTDTQYF.

A few counts support this clone. This chain joins TRBV10-3 and TRBJ2-7; D tentatively reads TRBD1 or TRBD2 (5 bases each). The CDR3 extends over 13 amino acids. Germline CDR1 is ENHRY and CDR2 is SYGVKD. V was cut by 8 bases and J by 0 bases, with 11 bases left in between. The CDR3 DNA follows: TGTGCCATCGGGGGTTTTAGCTCCTACGAGCAGTACTTC. Amino acid sequence: CAIGGFSSYEQYF.

The CDR3 coding sequence is TGTGCCAGCCGTGATAGCGGAGCCCCACAAGAGACCCAGTACTTC. Its translation is CASRDSGAPQETQYF. The genes are TRBV4-2 and TRBJ2-5; TRBD2 might be the D (6 bases). V was shortened by 8 bases and J by 2 bases, with 18 bases between the two germline ends. The length of the CDR3 is 15 residues. Germline CDR1 LGHNA, CDR2 YNFKEQ.

The chain joins TRBV5-1 to TRBJ2-1; weak D call: TRBD1 (6 bases). The CDR3 runs to 15 residues. Germline V gene lookup returns CDR1 SGHRS and CDR2 YFSETQ. V lost 0 bases and J lost 4, with 11 bases in between. The CDR3 DNA reads as TGCGCCAGCAGCTTGGTGGCAGGGGCTTACAATGAGCAGTTCTTC. Encoded protein: CASSLVAGAYNEQFF.

The chain employs TRBV10-2 and TRBJ2-1; 10 nucleotides match TRBD2. The CDR3 contains 14 residues. Trimming took 8 bases from V and 15 from J; bases not matched to a gene: 16. The germline V gene has CDR1 WSHSY and CDR2 SAAADI. CDR3 amino acids: CASGVAGGLIKLFF. The CDR3 nucleotides read TGCGCCAGCGGAGTAGCGGGAGGATTGATAAAATTGTTCTTC.

The rearrangement uses TRBV12-5 and TRBJ1-3; 7 bases map to TRBD1. Germline CDR1 LGHNT, CDR2 FRNRAP. V lost 5 bases and J lost 8; bases outside the gene matches: 6. The CDR3 extends over 13 amino acids. CDR3: CASGAGQMDTIYF. The CDR3, as DNA: TGTGCTAGTGGTGCGGGACAGATGGACACCATATATTTT.

V and J are TRBV18 and TRBJ2-4; no definite D call. CDR1 KGHSH and CDR2 LQKENI come from the germline V gene. The V end was cut by 5 bases, the J end by 2 bases, with 10 bases between. CDR3 length: 14 residues. The CDR3 spells CASSVDGTKNIQYF. For the CDR3, the DNA is TGTGCCAGCTCAGTTGACGGTACCAAAAACATTCAGTACTTC. Complete variable domain (other parts from reference TRBV18 and TRBJ2-4): NAGVMQNPRHLVRRRGQEARLRCSPMKGHSHVYWYRQLPEEGLKFMVYLQKENIIDESGMPKERFSAEFPKEGPSILRIQQVVRGDSAAYFCASSVDGTKNIQYFGAGTRLSVL.

This rearrangement joins TRBV28 to TRBJ2-1, with TRBD2 identical over 8 bases. From germline, CDR1 is MDHEN and CDR2 SYDVKM. The CDR3 contains 15 residues. Trimming cost V 9 bases and J 3 bases; bases outside gene matches: 10. CDR3 coding DNA: TGTGCCAGTGCACCCGGGGCGGGAGGCTACAATGAGCAGTTCTTC. Translated: CASAPGAGGYNEQFF. Complete variable domain (other parts from reference TRBV28 and TRBJ2-1): DVKVTQSSRYLVKRTGEKVFLECVQDMDHENMFWYRQDPGLGLRLIYFSYDVKMKEKGDIPEGYSVSREKKERFSLILESASTNQTSMYLCASAPGAGGYNEQFFGPGTRLTVL.

The J gene is TRBJ2-1, the V gene TRBV2; 9 bases align to TRBD2. V gave up 6 bases and J gave up 1 base; unmatched junction bases: 10. Germline V gene data show CDR1 as SNHLY and CDR2 as FYNNEI. The CDR3 runs 17 residues. CDR3: CASSDRWLAGSYNEQFF. The CDR3 DNA reads TGTGCCAGCAGCGACCGGTGGCTAGCGGGATCCTACAATGAGCAGTTCTTC. Using reference TRBV2 and TRBJ2-1 for the parts outside the CDR3, the full variable domain is EPEVTQTPSHQVTQMGQEVILRCVPISNHLYFYWYRQILGQKVEFLVSFYNNEISEKSEIFDDQFSVERPDGSNFTLKIRSTKLEDSAMYFCASSDRWLAGSYNEQFFGPGTRLTVL.

The V and J genes are TRBV14 and TRBJ2-7; 13 nucleotides align to TRBD2. The CDR3 totals 16 residues. Germline values: CDR1 SGHDN, CDR2 FVKESK. J gave up 3 bases and V 4 bases, and 6 bases lay outside the gene matches. The DNA of the CDR3 is TGTGCCAGCAGCCCCACCGGGACTAGCGGGATCTACGAGCAGTACTTC. Amino acids: CASSPTGTSGIYEQYF.

This chain uses TRBV6-1 with TRBJ2-5; 10 bases map to TRBD1. The ends lost 1 base at V and 5 bases at J; junction bases unmatched: 7. CDR1 and CDR2 from the germline V gene are MNHNS and SASEGT. The CDR3 covers 16 residues. The CDR3 protein is CASSEVLGQGLETQYF. The CDR3, as DNA: TGTGCCAGCAGTGAAGTGCTGGGACAGGGGCTGGAGACCCAGTACTTC.

This clone was counted only a few times. The rearrangement uses TRBV25-1 and TRBJ1-4, with D unresolved. CDR1 and CDR2 from the germline V gene are MGHDK and SYGVNS. This CDR3 comprises 12 residues. V lost 2 bases, J lost 7 bases, and 5 bases lay in between. The CDR3 sequence is CASSENGEKLFF. The CDR3 DNA follows: TGTGCCAGCAGTGAAAATGGTGAAAAACTGTTTTTT.

The chain recombines TRBV2 with TRBJ1-2; possibly TRBD1 for D (5 bases). The CDR3 totals 15 residues. Germline V CDR1 and CDR2: SNHLY, FYNNEI. Trimming removed 8 bases at V and 0 bases at J, with 16 bases between. CDR3 coding DNA: TGTGCCAGCTCCGCCAGGGACTCCGCTAACTATGGCTACACCTTC. It yields the protein CASSARDSANYGYTF.

V and J are TRBV29-1 and TRBJ2-5; no definite D call. This CDR3 contains 10 residues. V was clipped by 7 bases and J by 0 bases, with 3 bases between them. Germline V gene sequence: CDR1 SQVTM, CDR2 ANQGSEA. As DNA, the CDR3 is TGCAGCGGTCACCAAGAGACCCAGTACTTC. It is translated as CSGHQETQYF.

The chain has TRBV30 and TRBJ2-2; TRBD1 matches at 7 bases. The germline gives CDR1 GTSNPN, CDR2 SVGIG (reference sequence). V lost 2 bases, J lost 6 bases, and 12 bases stayed unmatched. CDR3 size: 16 residues. CDR3 nucleotides: TGTGCCTGGAGTCCCGGAGGACAGGCCGGCGCCGGGGAGCTGTTTTTT. Translating gives CAWSPGGQAGAGELFF.

The chain recombines TRBV5-6 with TRBJ2-5; 11 bases line up with TRBD2. CDR1 is SGHDT and CDR2 is YYEEEE in the germline V gene. The CDR3 totals 15 residues. The junction had 6 bases not matched to a gene; V was cut back by 4 bases and J by 4 bases. CDR3 loop: CASSLTSGKRETQYF. DNA for the CDR3: TGTGCCAGCAGCCTGACTAGCGGGAAGAGAGAGACCCAGTACTTC.